These 32 T cell receptor beta chains originate from one sample sequenced in a study of cytomegalovirus exposure and HLA in healthy donors. TCRdb's table, derived via immunoSEQ multiplex PCR, lists solely in-frame clones and lacks some. The sample holds some 260,000 clones, less than 90% seen once. Sample: PBMCs. These receptor sequences come from a man aged 18 to 30 in good health and CMV-seropositive.

This clone was picked up many times. The chain carries TRBV7-9 and TRBJ2-7; 9 positions agree with TRBD1. The CDR3 length is 16 residues. V lost 3 bases, J lost 1 base, and 7 bases stayed unmatched. Germline CDR1 and CDR2: SEHNR and FQNEAQ (reference sequence). The CDR3 reads CASSFPVGTGSYEQYF. The CDR3 DNA is TGTGCCAGCAGCTTCCCTGTGGGGACAGGGTCCTACGAGCAGTACTTC.

The chain employs TRBV30 and TRBJ1-4; D gene uncertain. Trimming removed 0 bases from V and 7 bases from J, with 9 bases in between. Germline values: CDR1 GTSNPN, CDR2 SVGIG (reference sequence). CDR3 length: 13 amino acids. For the CDR3, the DNA is TGTGCCTGGAGTGTCCTAGCGGGTGAAAAACTGTTTTTT. It translates to CAWSVLAGEKLFF.

The chain links TRBV27 to TRBJ2-7, with D possibly TRBD2 on 5 matching bases. There are 12 residues in the CDR3. Germline loops: CDR1 MNHEY, CDR2 SMNVEV (reference sequence). Trimming left V 5 bases short and J 6 bases short, with 11 bases between. The chain's CDR3 is CASSPTGLEQYF. DNA of the CDR3: TGTGCCAGCAGTCCCACTGGACTCGAGCAGTACTTC.

The chain combines TRBV7-9 with TRBJ1-1; no definite D call. With 1 base removed from V and 3 bases from J, the gap between germline ends came to 3 bases. The CDR3 covers 12 residues. Per germline, CDR1 SEHNR and CDR2 FQNEAQ (reference sequence). For the CDR3, the DNA is TGTGCCAGCAGCTTAGACCACACTGAAGCTTTCTTT. Translation gives CASSLDHTEAFF. The full variable domain, completed using reference TRBV7-9 and TRBJ1-1, is DTGVSQNPRHKITKRGQNVTFRCDPISEHNRLYWYRQTLGQGPEFLTYFQNEAQLEKSRLLSDRFSAERPKGSFSTLEIQRTEQGDSAMYLCASSLDHTEAFFGQGTRLTVV.

This chain connects TRBV7-2 to TRBJ1-5, with 11 nucleotides matching TRBD1. The germline CDR1 and CDR2 sequences are SGHTA and FQGNSA. The CDR3 has 16 amino acids. The V segment lost 4 bases and the J segment 0 bases; nucleotides outside the gene matches: 2. CDR3 loop: CASSWTGGYSNQPQHF. For the CDR3, the DNA is TGTGCCAGCAGCTGGACAGGGGGCTATAGCAATCAGCCCCAGCATTTT.

Turning to this clone: A junction boundary mismatches the germline segment, possibly from a read error. The chain uses TRBV23-1 and TRBJ2-6; D ambiguous. TRBV23-1 has ORF status, its function being uncertain. The CDR3 has 18 amino acids. Here the CDR3 DNA reads TGCGCCAGCAGTGTACGAAGGCTACGCACAAAGTCGGGCCAACGTCCTGATTTC. It specifies CASSVRRLRTKSGQRPDF.

CDR3 coding DNA: TGTGCCAGCAGCGTAGTTCCAGGGCGTGAGCAGTTCTTC. Protein product: CASSVVPGREQFF. The V and J genes are TRBV9 and TRBJ2-1; the D gene is possibly TRBD1 (5 bases). The CDR3 length is 13 residues. The ends were cut back, 0 bases at V and 9 bases at J, with 10 bases in the middle. Germline CDR1 and CDR2: SGDLS and YYNGEE.

The rearrangement links TRBV27 to TRBJ2-7; 7 bases are a match to TRBD1. Trimming cost V 5 bases and J 2 bases; bases outside gene matches: 15. The germline V gene has CDR1 MNHEY and CDR2 SMNVEV (reference sequence). The CDR3 sequence is 17 residues long. The CDR3 sequence: CASSLQGYSPFPYEQYF. The CDR3 nucleotides read TGTGCCAGCAGTCTACAGGGGTACTCCCCTTTTCCCTACGAGCAGTACTTC.

The V call is TRBV5-6, the J call TRBJ2-2, with 12 nucleotides matching TRBD1. V shed 1 base and J 6 bases; nucleotides not matched to a gene: 4. The CDR3 covers 16 residues. Germline CDR1 SGHDT, CDR2 YYEEEE. The CDR3 DNA follows: TGTGCCAGCAGCTTGTTCGGGACAGGGGGCTCCGGGGAGCTGTTTTTT. Its translation is CASSLFGTGGSGELFF.

CDR3 in DNA: TGTGCCAGTAGTATTCGGCTCGGCGACACTGAAGCTTTCTTT. The encoded protein is CASSIRLGDTEAFF. This rearrangement joins TRBV19 to TRBJ1-1; D is undetermined. With 3 bases removed from V and 3 bases from J, the gap between germline ends came to 11 bases. CDR1 is LNHDA and CDR2 is SQIVND in the germline V gene (reference sequence). The CDR3 contains 14 residues.

The count of this clone is one. This chain connects TRBV6-1 to TRBJ2-7; D is possibly TRBD1 (6 bases). V lost 6 bases and J lost 3, with 12 bases in between. Germline CDR1 is MNHNS and CDR2 is SASEGT. The CDR3 contains 13 residues. In DNA, the CDR3 is TGTGCCAGCAGAGTGACAGGCTTCTACGAGCAGTACTTC. Translation: CASRVTGFYEQYF.

V is TRBV5-6 and J is TRBJ2-4; a weak D match, TRBD2 (6 bases). Germline V gene sequence: CDR1 SGHDT, CDR2 YYEEEE. CDR3 size: 16 residues. Trimming stripped 1 base from V and 0 bases from J, with 11 bases between. CDR3 DNA: TGTGCCAGCAGCTTGTCCCGGGACTTAGCCAAAAACATTCAGTACTTC. Encoded protein: CASSLSRDLAKNIQYF.

The V call is TRBV7-9, the J call TRBJ1-1; D is undetermined. The CDR3 extends over 13 amino acids. The V and J ends lost 1 base and 8 bases respectively, with 11 bases between them. The V gene's germline CDR1 is SEHNR and CDR2 FQNEAQ (reference sequence). As DNA, the CDR3 is TGTGCCAGCAGCTTAGTAACAGCCACAGAAGCTTTCTTT. Protein product: CASSLVTATEAFF.

The V and J genes are TRBV5-6 and TRBJ2-7; TRBD2 is a possible D gene (6 bases). Trimming pared 2 bases from V and 6 bases from J, leaving 18 bases between. Germline-derived CDR1 and CDR2 are SGHDT and YYEEEE. This CDR3 comprises 15 residues. The CDR3 nucleotides are TGTGCCAGCAGCTTCCGGCTGGCGGGACGGTTCGAGCAGTACTTC. Translating gives CASSFRLAGRFEQYF.

This clone was observed once. V usage is TRBV13 and J usage is TRBJ1-5; 8 positions agree with TRBD1. Germline trimming cut 5 bases from V and 6 bases from J; bases unmatched to any gene: 6. CDR3 size: 14 residues. Germline CDR1 PRHDT, CDR2 FYEKMQ (reference sequence). CDR3 nucleotides: TGTGCCAGCAGCCCTCAGGGGGCGGGTCAGCCCCAGCATTTT. Protein sequence: CASSPQGAGQPQHF. Full variable domain (missing parts from reference TRBV13 and TRBJ1-5): AAGVIQSPRHLIKEKRETATLKCYPIPRHDTVYWYQQGPGQDPQFLISFYEKMQSDKGSIPDRFSAQQFSDYHSELNMSSLELGDSALYFCASSPQGAGQPQHFGDGTRLSIL.

This chain uses TRBV4-1 with TRBJ2-5; D call uncertain. This CDR3 is 14 amino acids long. V was cut by 4 bases and J by 5 bases, with 14 bases left in between. In germline, CDR1 is MGHRA, CDR2 YSYEKL. The CDR3: CASSPRRSQETQYF. The CDR3 bases are TGCGCCAGCAGCCCCCGTCGATCCCAGGAGACCCAGTACTTC.

The V and J genes are TRBV5-1 and TRBJ1-2, with 8 bases matching TRBD1. Germline trimming cut 1 base from V and 7 bases from J; bases unmatched to any gene: 0. The germline gives CDR1 SGHRS, CDR2 YFSETQ. The CDR3 runs to 12 residues. The CDR3 region is CASSLTGGGYTF. Here the CDR3 DNA reads TGCGCCAGCAGCTTGACAGGGGGTGGCTACACCTTC.

This clone was seen once. The J gene is TRBJ2-3, the V gene TRBV4-1; unclear D gene. This CDR3 is 16 amino acids long. Trimming removed 0 bases at V and 2 bases at J, with 12 bases between. Germline-derived CDR1 and CDR2 are MGHRA and YSYEKL. CDR3 in amino acids: CASSQDTGRNTDTQYF. The CDR3 region has the DNA TGCGCCAGCAGCCAAGATACCGGCAGAAACACAGATACGCAGTATTTT.

The CDR3 region has the DNA TGTGCTAGTGGTTTGTTGGGGGGGCATCCCTACGAGCAGTACTTC. Translation gives CASGLLGGHPYEQYF. The chain has TRBV12-5 and TRBJ2-7, with a possible D match to TRBD2 (7 bases). Trimming pared 2 bases from V and 2 bases from J, leaving 13 bases between. The CDR3 runs to 15 residues. The germline gives CDR1 LGHNT, CDR2 FRNRAP.

This clone was observed a single time. The chain carries TRBV6-1 and TRBJ2-7; D not resolved. Germline V gives CDR1 MNHNS, CDR2 SASEGT. The CDR3 totals 14 residues. Trimming took off 1 base at V and 9 bases at J, with 16 bases between the two ends. CDR3 nucleotide sequence: TGTGCCAGCAGTGAAGGGCTGTCAGTTCCAGCGCAGTACTTC. It yields the protein CASSEGLSVPAQYF.

The V gene is TRBV7-8, the J gene TRBJ2-3; no clear D. CDR3 size: 19 residues. The V gene's germline CDR1 is SGHVS and CDR2 FQNEAQ. The V end lost 5 bases, the J end lost 6 bases, and 30 bases lay between the germline ends. CDR3 residues: CASSRLGRADPPVGDTQYF. CDR3 nucleotide sequence: TGTGCCAGCAGCCGCCTAGGTAGGGCGGATCCCCCCGTGGGGGATACGCAGTATTTT.

This chain connects TRBV6-5 to TRBJ1-3; D call uncertain. Germline CDR1 and CDR2: MNHEY and SVGAGI. V was cut by 0 bases and J by 2 bases, with 11 bases left in between. The CDR3 runs 16 residues. The CDR3 DNA sequence: TGTGCCAGCAGTTACTCGGGGAGAGGGACTGGAAACACCATATATTTT. Encoded protein: CASSYSGRGTGNTIYF.

The V call is TRBV28, the J call TRBJ1-4, with 7 bases that match TRBD1. CDR1 and CDR2 (germline): MDHEN, SYDVKM. The CDR3 loop spans 15 amino acids. Unmatched junction bases numbered 10, after V lost 7 bases and J lost 5 bases. CDR3 DNA sequence: TGTGCCAGCACCTCACGGGGACAGTCAAATGAAAAACTGTTTTTT. Protein: CASTSRGQSNEKLFF.

In its sample, this clone was seen once. The chain joins TRBV27 to TRBJ1-1; 7 bases line up with TRBD1. CDR3 length: 14 amino acids. CDR1 and CDR2 (germline): MNHEY, SMNVEV (reference sequence). V lost 5 bases to trimming and J lost 7 bases; unmatched junction nucleotides: 10. The CDR3 loop is CASSTPGTASEAFF. As DNA, the CDR3 is TGTGCCAGCAGTACGCCCGGGACAGCGAGTGAAGCTTTCTTT.

This CDR3 is CASSLGPVAAHYGYTF. In nucleotides, the CDR3 is TGTGCCAGCAGCTTGGGACCCGTGGCAGCACACTATGGCTACACCTTC. The V gene is TRBV5-4, the J gene TRBJ1-2; D gene uncertain. The V gene's germline CDR1 is SGHNT and CDR2 YYREEE (reference sequence). The CDR3 covers 16 residues. Deletions cut 0 bases from V and 3 bases from J, with 15 bases between.

The chain joins TRBV15 to TRBJ2-1; TRBD2 agrees at 11 bases. The J segment lost 9 bases and the V segment lost 3 bases, leaving 10 bases of the junction unmatched. The CDR3 has 16 residues. CDR1 and CDR2 from the germline V gene are LNHNV and YYDKDF (reference sequence). CDR3 DNA: TGTGCCACCAGCAGCGAGACTAGCGGGGAGTTGGGTGAGCAGTTCTTC. The encoded protein is CATSSETSGELGEQFF. The full variable domain, rest sourced from reference TRBV15 and TRBJ2-1, is DAMVIQNPRYQVTQFGKPVTLSCSQTLNHNVMYWYQQKSSQAPKLLFHYYDKDFNNEADTPDNFQSRRPNTSFCFLDIRSPGLGDTAMYLCATSSETSGELGEQFFGPGTRLTVL.

The chain joins TRBV30 to TRBJ2-1, with 14 bases fitting TRBD2. The CDR3 is 16 amino acids. CDR1 is GTSNPN and CDR2 is SVGIG in the germline V gene (reference sequence). Losses at the gene ends were 2 bases for V and 4 bases for J; bases not matched to a gene: 4. The DNA of the CDR3 is TGTGCCTGGAGTCCTCGGACTAGCGGGAGGTACAATGAGCAGTTCTTC. Translating gives CAWSPRTSGRYNEQFF. The whole variable domain, remainder taken from reference TRBV30 and TRBJ2-1, is SQTIHQWPATLVQPVGSPLSLECTVEGTSNPNLYWYRQAAGRGLQLLFYSVGIGQISSEVPQNLSASRPQDRQFILSSKKLLLSDSGFYLCAWSPRTSGRYNEQFFGPGTRLTVL.

The V gene is TRBV11-2, the J gene TRBJ2-2, with D uncertain. The CDR3 loop spans 15 amino acids. Germline V CDR1 and CDR2: SGHAT, FQNNGV. Deletions cut 2 bases from V and 1 base from J, with 8 bases between. The DNA for the CDR3 is TGTGCCAGCAGCTTAAGTCCAGGGAACACCGGGGAGCTGTTTTTT. It is translated as CASSLSPGNTGELFF. The full variable domain, with the rest looked up from reference TRBV11-2 and TRBJ2-2, is EAGVAQSPRYKIIEKRQSVAFWCNPISGHATLYWYQQILGQGPKLLIQFQNNGVVDDSQLPKDRFSAERLKGVDSTLKIQPAKLEDSAVYLCASSLSPGNTGELFFGEGSRLTVL.

The chain has TRBV25-1 and TRBJ2-1; a possible D gene is TRBD1 (6 bases). CDR3 size: 15 residues. V lost 1 base and J 0 bases, leaving 7 bases between the germline ends. CDR1 is MGHDK, CDR2 SYGVNS, per germline. The CDR3 reads CASSESGVSYNEQFF. The CDR3 DNA sequence: TGTGCCAGCAGTGAATCAGGGGTCTCCTACAATGAGCAGTTCTTC.

V is TRBV5-7 and J is TRBJ1-2; 9 nucleotides agree with TRBD1. TRBV5-7 is reported as an ORF; its role is uncertain. This CDR3 is built from 16 residues. Trimming took 0 bases from V and 6 from J; bases not matched to a gene: 9. For the CDR3, the DNA is TGTGCCAGCAGCTTGGCCTCCGGGACAGGGTATCATGGCTACACCTTC. It yields the protein CASSLASGTGYHGYTF.

This clone has just a few counts. The rearrangement links TRBV19 to TRBJ2-2; D might be TRBD1 (7 bases). The CDR3 sequence is 15 residues long. Trimming took 6 bases from V and 3 from J, leaving 14 bases between them. Germline CDR1 reads LNHDA; CDR2 reads SQIVND (reference sequence). CDR3 in amino acids: CASRTRGLDTGELFF. CDR3 nucleotide sequence: TGTGCCAGTAGGACTAGGGGGCTTGACACCGGGGAGCTGTTTTTT. Variable domain in full (rest from reference TRBV19 and TRBJ2-2): DGGITQSPKYLFRKEGQNVTLSCEQNLNHDAMYWYRQDPGQGLRLIYYSQIVNDFQKGDIAEGYSVSREKKESFPLTVTSAQKNPTAFYLCASRTRGLDTGELFFGEGSRLTVL.

DNA for the CDR3: TGTGCCAGCAGCTTGTCAGGGTCGGGGGCCAACGTCCTGACTTTC. Translated, it gives CASSLSGSGANVLTF. The chain joins TRBV5-4 to TRBJ2-6, with D possibly matching TRBD1 (5 bases). CDR3 length: 15 amino acids. Trimming stripped 1 base from V and 4 bases from J, with 9 bases between. Germline V gene data show CDR1 as SGHNT and CDR2 as YYREEE (reference sequence).